This entry features one T cell receptor (beta chain) sequence. This sample was included in a study of shared clonotypes between healthy human individuals. V shed 5 bases, J shed 6 bases, and the junction held 6 bases outside the gene matches. Germline V gene lookup returns CDR1 MDHEN and CDR2 SYDVKM. This CDR3 spans 15 amino acids. TCRdb's table, derived via immunoSEQ multiplex PCR, lists solely in-frame clones and lacks some. This table holds about 1.5 million clones, around 98% found once. The chain carries TRBV28 and TRBJ2-1, with 11 nucleotides matching TRBD1. The sequence was obtained from a man aged 25-45 years in good health. Sequencing was performed on naive CD4+ T cells sorted from blood. The sample's subset: CD45RA+ positively selected. Here the CDR3 reads CASSHGTGGVNEQFF. CDR3 bases: TGTGCCAGCAGTCATGGGACAGGGGGTGTCAATGAGCAGTTCTTC.